This TCR beta chain comes out of a study of blood T cell repertoires in COVID-19. As for the study in general: Italy, Spain and the United States were the sources of the convalescent and acute COVID-19 samples.

Ages ranged from about 18 to 100 years, with residence in about 24 US areas. How the authors handled the data: Using reference gene primer amplification, nucleated cell counts were estimated. Clones were sequenced by immunoSEQ multiplex PCR, and TCRdb holds only the in-frame ones, with some missing. Clone size and the V and J calls come from that table; the DNA yielded D and trimming. The sample includes approximately 210,000 clones, about 76% of them seen just once. The germline V gene has CDR1 LNHDA and CDR2 SQIVND (reference sequence). The CDR3 totals 14 residues. Trimming took 5 bases from V and 4 from J, leaving 12 bases between them.

The receptor comes from a woman aged 45-65 years with acute COVID-19. The sample consisted of PBMCs or T cells enriched from blood (not recorded which). The chain recombines TRBV19 with TRBJ2-1; D might be TRBD2 (6 bases). The CDR3 region has the DNA TGTGCCAGTAGTTTAAGCGGACTATACAATGAGCAGTTCTTC. Translated, it gives CASSLSGLYNEQFF.